Listed below are T cell receptor beta chains from one sample, sequenced in a study of cytomegalovirus exposure and HLA in healthy donors. TCRdb's copy holds only in-frame clones and misses some; the assay was immunoSEQ multiplex PCR. Of 110,000 or so clones listed, approximately 67% are singletons. The sample comprised PBMCs. All receptors come from a man younger than 30 in good health and CMV-seropositive. Each CDR3 is given with its conserved first and last residue. The D gene is left open where the match is weak. Size values are once, few and many counts, or a class for expanded clones, and some rows have none.

V: TRBV11-2; D: NA; size: NA; J: TRBJ2-2; CDR3: CASSPGGELFF; DNA: TGTGCCAGCAGCCCAGGCGGGGAGCTGTTTTTT
V: TRBV2; D: NA; size: NA; J: TRBJ1-5; CDR3: CASSEIYRDQPQHF; DNA: TGTGCCAGCAGTGAAATCTACAGGGATCAGCCCCAGCATTTT
V: TRBV9; D: TRBD1; size: NA; J: TRBJ1-6; CDR3: CASSVARDRNSPLHF; DNA: TGTGCCAGCAGCGTAGCCCGGGACAGAAATTCACCCCTCCACTTT
V: TRBV5-1; D: TRBD1; size: NA; J: TRBJ2-7; CDR3: CASSSSEPGQGVEQYF; DNA: TGCGCCAGCAGCTCGAGCGAACCGGGACAGGGGGTCGAGCAGTACTTC
V: TRBV28; D: NA; size: NA; J: TRBJ1-6; CDR3: CASSLPGIYNSPLHF; DNA: TGTGCCAGCAGTTTACCAGGCATATATAATTCACCCCTCCACTTT
V: TRBV9; D: TRBD2; size: NA; J: TRBJ2-1; CDR3: CASSVNSGGFNEQFF; DNA: TGTGCCAGCAGCGTCAATAGCGGGGGGTTCAATGAGCAGTTCTTC
V: TRBV6-6; D: NA; size: NA; J: TRBJ2-7; CDR3: CASSYQNRDIYEQYF; DNA: TGTGCCAGCAGTTACCAGAATCGGGACATCTACGAGCAGTACTTC
V: TRBV4-1; D: NA; size: NA; J: TRBJ1-1; CDR3: CASSQVVGTEAFF; DNA: TGCGCCAGCAGCCAAGTTGTCGGCACTGAAGCTTTCTTT
V: TRBV5-6; D: NA; size: NA; J: TRBJ1-1; CDR3: CASSLYRARGAFF; DNA: TGTGCCAGCAGCTTGTACAGGGCCCGCGGGGCTTTCTTT
V: TRBV5-1; D: NA; size: NA; J: TRBJ1-4; CDR3: CASSREANEKLFF; DNA: TGCGCCAGCAGCCGGGAGGCTAATGAAAAACTGTTTTTT
V: TRBV19; D: NA; size: NA; J: TRBJ2-2; CDR3: CAAGTGVGELFF; DNA: TGTGCCGCGGGAACGGGGGTCGGGGAGCTGTTTTTT
V: TRBV11-3; D: NA; size: many; J: TRBJ2-5; CDR3: CASSLVQVQTQYF; DNA: TGTGCCAGCAGCTTAGTCCAGGTTCAGACCCAGTACTTC
V: TRBV29-1; D: NA; size: few; J: TRBJ2-2; CDR3: CSVSSRGTGELFF; DNA: TGCAGCGTTAGTAGCCGGGGTACCGGGGAGCTGTTTTTT
V: TRBV7-9; D: NA; size: NA; J: TRBJ1-2; CDR3: CASSLGDRIPNYGYTF; DNA: TGTGCCAGCAGCTTAGGAGACAGAATACCTAACTATGGCTACACCTTC
V: TRBV15; D: TRBD1; size: NA; J: TRBJ2-3; CDR3: CATSAQTGALVSTDTQYF; DNA: TGTGCCACCAGCGCGCAGACAGGGGCGCTCGTTAGCACAGATACGCAGTATTTT